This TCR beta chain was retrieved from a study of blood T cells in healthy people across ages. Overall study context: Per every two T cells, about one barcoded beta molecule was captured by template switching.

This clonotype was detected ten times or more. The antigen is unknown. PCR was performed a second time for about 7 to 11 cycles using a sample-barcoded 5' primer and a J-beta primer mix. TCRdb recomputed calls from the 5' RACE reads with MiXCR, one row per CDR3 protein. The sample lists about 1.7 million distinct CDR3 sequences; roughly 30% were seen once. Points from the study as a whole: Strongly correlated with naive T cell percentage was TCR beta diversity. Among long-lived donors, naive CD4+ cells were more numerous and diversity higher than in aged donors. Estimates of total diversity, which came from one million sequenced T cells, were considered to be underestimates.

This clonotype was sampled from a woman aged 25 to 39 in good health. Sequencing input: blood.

The DNA of the CDR3 is TGCGCCAGCAGCCCAGGGACGTCCCCTGAACAGCAGTACTTC. This encodes CASSPGTSPEQQYF. The rearrangement uses TRBV5-1 and TRBJ2-5, with D possibly being TRBD1 or TRBD2 (5 bases each). Germline V gives CDR1 SGHRS, CDR2 YFSETQ. The CDR3 sequence is 14 residues long. V gave up 4 bases and J gave up 11 bases, with 21 bases separating them.